The subject of this entry is one T cell receptor beta chain. The data were taken from a study of shared clonotypes between healthy human individuals. The method was immunoSEQ multiplex PCR; TCRdb's version includes in-frame clones alone and lacks a portion of them. The profile shows under 850,000 clones, around 77% of them singletons. Subsets obtained from CD4+ cells comprised CD45RA+ naive and CD45RA-negative memory cells. This sequence was found in a young woman in good health. Sequenced material: memory CD4+ T cells sorted from blood. Subset given: CD45RA-negative fraction.

The CDR3 DNA follows: TGTGCCAGCAGCTCCACGTCCGGCTATGGCTACACCTTC. The encoded protein is CASSSTSGYGYTF. This sequence joins TRBV11-2 and TRBJ1-2; no firm D call. Trimming cost V 4 bases and J 4 bases, with 10 bases left between them. The V gene's germline CDR1 is SGHAT and CDR2 FQNNGV. The CDR3 is 13 amino acids.